This TCR beta chain was documented in a study of cytomegalovirus exposure and HLA in healthy donors. The CDR3 extends over 13 amino acids. Between the trimmed V and J ends, which lost 7 bases and 0 bases, there was a span of 8 bases. Germline assignment: CDR1 SGHRS and CDR2 YFSETQ. Primers for the PCR totalled 60 Vbeta and 13 Jbeta. Sequencing was performed with immunoSEQ multiplex PCR; in TCRdb, only in-frame clones are kept and a portion is missing. The data show fewer than 200,000 clones, approximately 82% seen once. This TCR derives from a male donor in good health and CMV-seronegative. Sequencing was carried out using PBMCs. This chain uses TRBV5-1 with TRBJ1-5; D call uncertain. The CDR3 reads CASRENSNQPQHF. The CDR3 DNA sequence: TGCGCCAGCCGGGAGAATAGCAATCAGCCCCAGCATTTT.